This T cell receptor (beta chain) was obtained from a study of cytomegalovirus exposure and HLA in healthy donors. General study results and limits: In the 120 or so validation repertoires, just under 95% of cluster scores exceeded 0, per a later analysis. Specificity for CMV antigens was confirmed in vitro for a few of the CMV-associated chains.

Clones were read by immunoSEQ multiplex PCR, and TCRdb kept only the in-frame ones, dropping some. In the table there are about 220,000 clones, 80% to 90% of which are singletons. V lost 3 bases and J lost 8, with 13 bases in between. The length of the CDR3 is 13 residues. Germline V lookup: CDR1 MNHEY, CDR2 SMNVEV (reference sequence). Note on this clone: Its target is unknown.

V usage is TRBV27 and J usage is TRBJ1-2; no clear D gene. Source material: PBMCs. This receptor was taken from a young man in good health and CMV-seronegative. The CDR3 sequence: CASSFVAGNGYTF. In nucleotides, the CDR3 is TGTGCCAGCAGTTTTGTGGCGGGCAACGGCTACACCTTC.